This T cell receptor beta chain emerged from a study of cytotoxic CD8 clonotypes in ibrutinib-treated CLL. In germline, CDR1 is SGHRS, CDR2 YFSETQ. This CDR3 is built from 14 residues. Deletions cut 0 bases from V and 14 bases from J, with 15 bases between. The table came from immunoSEQ multiplex PCR; TCRdb's copy has only in-frame clones and leaves some out. The repertoire has approximately 130,000 clones, around 80% of them found once; the top ten carry about 3.3%. Investigators sourced approximately 2 micrograms of genomic DNA from cryopreserved PBMCs for TCR beta libraries. The clonotype was recovered from a human donor with chronic lymphocytic leukemia. The rearrangement links TRBV5-1 to TRBJ1-6; D is ambiguous. Sequenced material: PBMCs, taken after 24 months of ibrutinib treatment. The CDR3 DNA reads as TGCGCCAGCAGCTTGGAAGGAGTGACCCAAGCCCTCCACTTT. Residues: CASSLEGVTQALHF.